A single count supports the clone carrying this T cell receptor beta chain. The antigen is undetermined. At one boundary the junction diverges from the germline segment, which might be a read error. The sample is drawn from a study of T cells in localized non-small cell lung cancer. Study-wide results and caveats: Overall survival was longer when the density of T cells in the blood was higher. There were a median around 59 of the top 100 tumor clones appearing in adjacent lung.

Looked up from germline, CDR1 is SEHNR and CDR2 is FQNEAQ (reference sequence). The CDR3 spans 13 residues. The data were produced by immunoSEQ multiplex PCR, yet TCRdb's version contains in-frame clones alone and is incomplete. The sample shows some 39,000 clones, roughly 88% of them seen only once. The rearrangement uses TRBV7-9 and TRBJ1-5; D ambiguous. The sequences come from peripheral blood mononuclear cells, collected before any cancer treatment. This receptor was identified in a male donor aged 60 or over with stage II lung adenocarcinoma. This CDR3 reads CASSQDLNQPQHF. CDR3 DNA sequence: TGCGCCAGCAGCCAAGATCTGAATCAGCCCCAGCATTTT.